This TCR beta chain was captured in a study of cytotoxic CD8 clonotypes in ibrutinib-treated CLL. Across the whole study: Partial response was seen in roughly 24 patients and complete response in 2; after median 68 months, around 15 stayed remitted, 12 progressed. When averaged across all of the samples, the counts came to 255,043 productive templates and 85,000 to 95,000 productive rearrangements.

Germline lookup yields CDR1 SGHTA and CDR2 FQGNSA. V dropped 5 bases and J dropped 0 bases, with 17 bases sitting between them. This CDR3 region has 17 residues. Regarding the study as a whole: Patients had baseline clonality above age-matched healthy donors, and this clonality moved with circulating CD8+ T-cell counts. Once treatment began, public clonotypes, which were uncommon, contracted or stayed stable.

Profiled with immunoSEQ multiplex PCR; TCRdb holds only in-frame clones, not every one. The table lists about 130,000 clones, less than 90% of them singletons. Concerning this clone itself: Its antigen is unknown.

V gene TRBV7-2 combines with J gene TRBJ2-1; TRBD2 is a possible D gene (6 bases). The starting material was PBMCs, obtained after 24 months of ibrutinib treatment. This TCR derives from a human donor with chronic lymphocytic leukemia. The CDR3 region is CASSLQHGSPSYNEQFF. The CDR3 DNA is TGTGCCAGCAGCCTCCAGCACGGGAGCCCCTCCTACAATGAGCAGTTCTTC.